This entry lists 32 T cell receptor beta chains sequenced from one sample in a study of OX40 agonist ivuxolimab in advanced cancers. Profiling relied on immunoSEQ multiplex PCR, and the TCRdb table lists in-frame clones only, not all of them. The sample lists 60,000 to 75,000 clones; about 89% were seen once. Source: CD4+ or CD8+ T cells sorted from blood, taken in a trial of the OX40 agonist ivuxolimab. All receptors derive from an adult with an advanced solid tumor such as melanoma, head and neck, liver or kidney cancer.

This sequence joins TRBV28 and TRBJ2-2; D ambiguous. This CDR3 spans 16 amino acids. Deletions cut 2 bases from V and 6 bases from J, with 16 bases between. Germline V gives CDR1 MDHEN, CDR2 SYDVKM. CDR3 region: CASSLSVGSRPGELFF. Here the CDR3 DNA reads TGTGCCAGCAGTTTAAGTGTAGGCTCGCGTCCCGGGGAGCTGTTTTTT.

The chain recombines TRBV7-2 with TRBJ2-7; 11 nucleotides align to TRBD1. Unmatched junction bases numbered 3, after V lost 4 bases and J lost 4 bases. The CDR3 has 14 residues. CDR1 and CDR2 from the germline V gene are SGHTA and FQGNSA. The CDR3 spells CASSWDRGRYEQYF. CDR3 nucleotide sequence: TGTGCCAGCAGCTGGGACAGGGGGAGGTACGAGCAGTACTTC.

This chain links TRBV27 with TRBJ2-3; tentative D call: TRBD2 (5 bases). CDR1 and CDR2 from the germline V gene are MNHEY and SMNVEV (reference sequence). The V end was cut by 3 bases, the J end by 5 bases, with 12 bases between. This CDR3 is 14 amino acids long. The CDR3 DNA reads as TGTGCCAGCAGTTTTCTCGGGATGGAAGATACGCAGTATTTT. Translation: CASSFLGMEDTQYF.

The rearrangement uses TRBV4-3 and TRBJ2-3; TRBD2 matches 9 bases. This CDR3 spans 16 amino acids. Germline CDR1 is LGHNA and CDR2 is YSLEER. Trimming took 0 bases from V and 3 from J; bases not matched to a gene: 4. The DNA for the CDR3 is TGCGCCAGCAGCCAAGATGGGACTAGCCCTACAGATACGCAGTATTTT. This translates into CASSQDGTSPTDTQYF.

This clone was observed a few times. The V call is TRBV9, the J call TRBJ2-2, with a tentative D call TRBD1 (6 bases). V was clipped by 0 bases and J by 2 bases, with 11 bases between them. The germline V gene encodes CDR1 SGDLS and CDR2 YYNGEE. This CDR3 has 16 residues. The CDR3 loop is CASSVEAGVNTGELFF. The CDR3 DNA reads as TGTGCCAGCAGCGTAGAGGCAGGGGTCAACACCGGGGAGCTGTTTTTT.

This rearrangement joins TRBV4-1 to TRBJ1-1; D call uncertain. The CDR3 consists of 13 residues. Trimming took off 1 base at V and 6 bases at J, with 9 bases between the two ends. Germline V gene lookup returns CDR1 MGHRA and CDR2 YSYEKL. Written as DNA, the CDR3 is TGCGCCAGCAGCCAAGGGGGAACCGCTGAAGCTTTCTTT. This codes for CASSQGGTAEAFF.

The rearrangement links TRBV4-1 to TRBJ1-5; tentative D call: TRBD1 (5 bases). V shed 2 bases and J shed 4 bases, with 12 bases lying between them. Germline CDR1 and CDR2: MGHRA and YSYEKL. The CDR3 is made up of 15 amino acids. The CDR3 sequence is CASSQRRGPNQPQHF. CDR3 DNA sequence: TGCGCCAGCAGCCAACGTAGGGGCCCTAATCAGCCCCAGCATTTT.

With respect to this clone: The germline gene is not matched at one end of the junction; a read error may be the cause. V usage is TRBV7-9 and J usage is TRBJ1-2; the match to TRBD1 covers 8 bases. CDR1 and CDR2 from the germline V gene are SEHNR and FQNEAQ (reference sequence). There are 14 residues in the CDR3. The CDR3, as DNA: TGTGCCAGCAGCCCAACAGGGGGTGGGTATGACTACACCTTC. It encodes CASSPTGGGYDYTF.

Concerning this clone: A read error may account for a junction end that differs from germline. The V and J genes are TRBV2 and TRBJ2-1; D might be TRBD1 (5 bases). The V gene's germline CDR1 is SNHLY and CDR2 FYNNEI. The CDR3 runs 12 residues. CDR3 sequence: CASSVGVEVMVF. Here the CDR3 DNA reads TGTGCCAGCAGTGTAGGGGTTGAGGTTATGGTCTTC.

The chain couples TRBV28 to TRBJ2-1; 9 nucleotides line up with TRBD2. This CDR3 is built from 16 residues. Germline V gene lookup returns CDR1 MDHEN and CDR2 SYDVKM. The ends lost 7 bases at V and 8 bases at J; junction bases unmatched: 15. Here the CDR3 reads CASTPPQSGRIYEQFF. CDR3 bases: TGTGCCAGCACCCCCCCCCAGAGCGGGAGGATTTATGAGCAGTTCTTC.

This rearrangement joins TRBV6-1 to TRBJ2-7, with D possibly called TRBD1 or TRBD2 (5 bases each). The germline V gene has CDR1 MNHNS and CDR2 SASEGT. This CDR3 is built from 16 residues. The ends were cut back, 2 bases at V and 5 bases at J, with 19 bases in the middle. CDR3 coding DNA: TGTGCCAGCAGTGAACACGGACGAGGGGTTTTCGACGAGCAGTACGTC. Its translation is CASSEHGRGVFDEQYV.

The chain links TRBV4-1 to TRBJ2-1, with TRBD1 as a possible D gene (5 bases). V shed 1 base and J shed 7 bases, with 11 bases lying between them. CDR1 MGHRA and CDR2 YSYEKL come from the germline V gene. This CDR3 is 14 amino acids long. The DNA of the CDR3 is TGCGCCAGCAGCCAAGTTGGGGCCGCTAATGAGCAGTTCTTC. This sequence encodes CASSQVGAANEQFF.

The V and J genes are TRBV14 and TRBJ2-7; 7 bases map to TRBD1. This CDR3 has 13 amino acids. Germline values: CDR1 SGHDN, CDR2 FVKESK. V lost 4 bases and J lost 3; bases outside the gene matches: 3. The CDR3 DNA reads TGTGCCAGCAGCCCGACAGGGAGCTACGAGCAGTACTTC. Translation: CASSPTGSYEQYF.

V and J are TRBV19 and TRBJ1-4; unclear D gene. CDR1 and CDR2 from the germline V gene are LNHDA and SQIVND (reference sequence). The CDR3 is made up of 15 amino acids. Trimming removed 5 bases from V and 0 bases from J, with 10 bases in between. In nucleotides, the CDR3 is TGTGCCAGTAGTGTTTCAATCGCAACTAATGAAAAACTGTTTTTT. This gives the protein CASSVSIATNEKLFF.

The rearrangement links TRBV5-8 to TRBJ2-2; D remains unclear. Trimming stripped 4 bases from V and 2 bases from J, with 15 bases between. The V gene's germline CDR1 is SGHTS and CDR2 YDEGEE. The CDR3 covers 16 residues. CDR3 region: CASSGRIRKNTGELFF. Written as DNA, the CDR3 is TGTGCCAGCAGCGGAAGGATCAGAAAAAACACCGGGGAGCTGTTTTTT. Looking up the rest from reference TRBV5-8 and TRBJ2-2 gives the full variable domain: EAGVTQSPTHLIKTRGQQATLRCSPISGHTSVYWYQQALGLGLQFLLWYDEGEERNRGNFPPRFSGRQFPNYSSELNVNALELEDSALYLCASSGRIRKNTGELFFGEGSRLTVL.

This chain connects TRBV4-2 to TRBJ2-7; tentatively, D is TRBD1 or TRBD2 (6 bases each). CDR3 length: 15 residues. Germline V gene sequence: CDR1 LGHNA, CDR2 YNFKEQ. Trimming cost V 1 base and J 0 bases, with 10 bases left between them. DNA for the CDR3: TGTGCCAGCAGCCAAGTTAGGGGGGCCTCCTACGAGCAGTACGTC. Its translation: CASSQVRGASYEQYV.

V and J are TRBV27 and TRBJ2-1; D not certain. Germline assignment: CDR1 MNHEY and CDR2 SMNVEV (reference sequence). The V end was cut by 4 bases, the J end by 0 bases, with 13 bases between. The CDR3 has 16 residues. CDR3 loop: CASSSNSWSSYNEQFF. The CDR3 nucleotides are TGTGCCAGCAGTTCAAACTCCTGGAGCTCCTACAATGAGCAGTTCTTC.

The V gene is TRBV27, the J gene TRBJ2-3; the match to TRBD2 covers 14 bases. This CDR3 spans 17 amino acids. With 3 bases clipped from V and 11 bases from J, the junction kept 13 bases outside the gene matches. Germline CDR1 and CDR2: MNHEY and SMNVEV (reference sequence). The CDR3 sequence: CASSLRTPTSGRAGQYF. The CDR3 coding sequence is TGTGCCAGCAGTTTGAGAACCCCGACTAGCGGGAGGGCCGGGCAGTATTTT.

This chain connects TRBV6-5 to TRBJ2-5, with D possibly called TRBD1 or TRBD2 (5 bases each). Trimming cost V 5 bases and J 2 bases, with 9 bases left between them. The germline CDR1 and CDR2 sequences are MNHEY and SVGAGI. This CDR3 is built from 13 residues. The DNA for the CDR3 is TGTGCCAGCAGTGGGGACGGTCAAGAGACCCAGTACTTC. This translates into CASSGDGQETQYF.

The J gene is TRBJ1-1, the V gene TRBV6-6; D perhaps matches TRBD1 (5 bases). This CDR3 is built from 14 residues. Per the germline V gene, CDR1 is MNHNY and CDR2 is SVGAGI (reference sequence). Trimming took 8 bases from V and 0 from J, leaving 13 bases between them. The CDR3 DNA sequence: TGTGCCAGCGGGACGGCATTCATGAACACTGAAGCTTTCTTT. Translation gives CASGTAFMNTEAFF.

The rearrangement joins TRBV28 to TRBJ2-7; D not resolved. The length of the CDR3 is 13 residues. The V gene lost 0 bases and the J gene lost 0 bases, with 3 bases spanning the gap. Germline assignment: CDR1 MDHEN and CDR2 SYDVKM. The CDR3 sequence: CASSLWGSYEQYF. In DNA form, the CDR3 reads TGTGCCAGCAGTTTATGGGGCTCCTACGAGCAGTACTTC. The whole variable domain, remainder taken from reference TRBV28 and TRBJ2-7, is DVKVTQSSRYLVKRTGEKVFLECVQDMDHENMFWYRQDPGLGLRLIYFSYDVKMKEKGDIPEGYSVSREKKERFSLILESASTNQTSMYLCASSLWGSYEQYFGPGTRLTVT.

This chain joins TRBV11-2 and TRBJ2-7, with no clear D. V was clipped by 6 bases and J by 5 bases, with 11 bases between them. CDR3 length equals 12 residues. Germline CDR1 SGHAT, CDR2 FQNNGV. The CDR3 DNA sequence: TGTGCCAGCAGTACCGGACGAGACGAGCAGTACGTC. Translation gives CASSTGRDEQYV.

CDR3 nucleotide sequence: TGCGCCAGCAGCCCGGTACTAGCGGGGGGGGAAGATACGCAGTATTTT. Amino acid sequence: CASSPVLAGGEDTQYF. The rearrangement links TRBV4-1 to TRBJ2-3; 13 positions agree with TRBD2. This CDR3 is 16 amino acids long. V dropped 4 bases and J dropped 5; count of bases not matched to a gene: 6. Germline CDR1 is MGHRA and CDR2 is YSYEKL.

This chain links TRBV21-1 with TRBJ2-1; the tabulated D call, TRBD2, remains unverified against the DNA. TRBV21-1 is a documented pseudogene. The CDR3 length is 17 residues. The CDR3 reads CASSKGRLVCSYNEQFF. CDR3 DNA sequence: TGTGCCAGCAGCAAAGGCCGACTAGTATGTTCCTACAATGAGCAGTTCTTC.

The chain couples TRBV10-3 to TRBJ2-2; 10 bases align to TRBD1. The germline CDR1 and CDR2 sequences are ENHRY and SYGVKD. The junction had 10 bases not matched to a gene; V was cut back by 8 bases and J by 7 bases. This CDR3 region has 15 residues. CDR3 DNA: TGTGCCATCCCCGAGGGGACAGGGGACATCGGGGAGCTGTTTTTT. It translates to CAIPEGTGDIGELFF.

This chain uses TRBV7-2 with TRBJ1-5; D possibly corresponds to TRBD1 (5 bases). This CDR3 contains 14 residues. V was trimmed by 4 bases and J by 7 bases, leaving 14 bases between them. Germline V lookup: CDR1 SGHTA, CDR2 FQGNSA. The CDR3 sequence is CASSSEGYGQPQHF. The CDR3 nucleotides read TGTGCCAGCAGCTCCGAGGGGTACGGCCAGCCCCAGCATTTT.

The gene calls are TRBV7-9 and TRBJ1-1, with TRBD1 identical over 7 bases. From germline, CDR1 is SEHNR and CDR2 FQNEAQ (reference sequence). The CDR3 loop spans 14 amino acids. The ends lost 5 bases at V and 4 bases at J; junction bases unmatched: 7. The CDR3 DNA reads TGTGCCAGCAGCCCGCGGACAGGCAGCACTGAAGCTTTCTTT. This codes for CASSPRTGSTEAFF.

This chain uses TRBV9 with TRBJ2-1; D is perhaps TRBD2 (7 bases). Germline V gene lookup returns CDR1 SGDLS and CDR2 YYNGEE. There are 12 residues in the CDR3. V lost 9 bases and J 4 bases, leaving 11 bases between the germline ends. CDR3 DNA sequence: TGTGCCACGGGGGGCGGTTACAATGAGCAGTTCTTC. This sequence encodes CATGGGYNEQFF. Full variable domain (remainder filled in from reference TRBV9 and TRBJ2-1): DSGVTQTPKHLITATGQRVTLRCSPRSGDLSVYWYQQSLDQGLQFLIQYYNGEERAKGNILERFSAQQFPDLHSELNLSSLELGDSALYFCATGGGYNEQFFGPGTRLTVL.

CDR3 nucleotide sequence: TGTGCCAGCAGCGGATGGGGAGACAGGAGAGGCCAGGAGACCCAGTACTTC. It codes for CASSGWGDRRGQETQYF. V and J are TRBV7-9 and TRBJ2-5, with D possibly matching TRBD1 (6 bases). The CDR3 length is 17 residues. CDR1 SEHNR and CDR2 FQNEAQ come from the germline V gene (reference sequence). V gave up 5 bases and J gave up 5 bases, with 24 bases separating them.

This clone was picked up one time. The CDR3 nucleotides are TGTGCCAGCAGACCAGGGACAGGGAGACCGAGGGACACCTTC. Protein product: CASRPGTGRPRDTF. The rearrangement uses TRBV5-6 and TRBJ1-2, with TRBD1 matching 9 bases. The CDR3 consists of 14 residues. CDR1 and CDR2 from the germline V gene are SGHDT and YYEEEE. The V gene end was trimmed by 5 bases and the J gene end by 12 bases; junction bases not matched to a gene: 14.

This sequence joins TRBV9 and TRBJ2-2; maybe TRBD1 (6 bases). V was trimmed by 3 bases and J by 1 base, leaving 7 bases between them. The length of the CDR3 is 14 residues. Per the germline V gene, CDR1 is SGDLS and CDR2 is YYNGEE. The CDR3, as DNA: TGTGCCAGCAGCGAGACAGGGAACACCGGGGAGCTGTTTTTT. The encoded protein is CASSETGNTGELFF. Variable domain in full (rest from reference TRBV9 and TRBJ2-2): DSGVTQTPKHLITATGQRVTLRCSPRSGDLSVYWYQQSLDQGLQFLIQYYNGEERAKGNILERFSAQQFPDLHSELNLSSLELGDSALYFCASSETGNTGELFFGEGSRLTVL.

The V gene is TRBV27, the J gene TRBJ1-2; D remains unclear. V shed 0 bases and J shed 4 bases, with 9 bases lying between them. The CDR3 consists of 14 residues. The germline gives CDR1 MNHEY, CDR2 SMNVEV (reference sequence). This CDR3 is CASSLSVRSYGYTF. The CDR3 region has the DNA TGTGCCAGCAGTTTATCGGTCAGGTCCTATGGCTACACCTTC.